This TCR beta chain was recovered during a study of cytomegalovirus exposure and HLA in healthy donors (dated by TCRdb to about 2017). About the investigation overall: According to a later analysis, the 120 validation repertoires were produced on the same platform as the approximately 610 repertoires of the first cohort. The study was designed to test whether signatures of past pathogen exposure could be identified by cataloging public T cell receptors. Besides the first cohort of 666 subjects, a separate validation cohort made up of 90 to 150 different subjects was used. To predict cytomegalovirus infection status, the study brought together high-throughput TCR immunosequencing, statistical association of individual TCRs with disease status, and machine learning. General conclusions and limits of the study: A later analysis had no HLA typing for the validation cohort, so co-occurrence there was scored across all 110 or so repertoires. The classifier was reported to diagnose cytomegalovirus status with high specificity and sensitivity in both the original and validation cohorts. A later analysis found that TCRs clustered in the first cohort also tended to co-occur in the 120 or so validation repertoires, with about 94% of cluster scores above 0. A few of the identified cytomegalovirus-associated TCR beta chains were confirmed in vitro to be specific for cytomegalovirus antigens. In the study, around 150 TCR beta chains were listed as associated with cytomegalovirus. The authors suggested that the approach could potentially be extended to other disease states and immunological phenotypes. Across donors, most TCR sequences were observed very rarely, whereas some public TCRs were present in many individuals.

Separate from the approximately 700-subject first cohort, the validation cohort of roughly 110 subjects was the group to which the donors belonged. The CDR3 covers 14 residues, taking in both the cysteine and the phenylalanine. Kept here is only the CDR3 DNA, which spans 42 bases and is read in frame from base 1. V lost 4 bases and J lost 4 bases; the stretch between them is 10 bases long. For CDR1 and CDR2, the germline V gene lists MNHEY and SVGAGI. The protocol used for the library was the immunoSEQ multiplex PCR assay. Under the source paper's analysis protocol: To diagnose cytomegalovirus status from the catalog of TCR beta chain sequences, a statistical classification framework was built. Here the immuneACCESS table is served through TCRdb, limited to in-frame sequences with V and J called. Missing clones are a known gap in these copies; in checked studies unresolved V genes cover under half, and the rest lacks a known reason. The DNA gave D and trimming, while V, J and clone size come from that table. In all, the sample holds tens of thousands of clones, and around 96% of those were seen once. 1.4% of the sample is taken by the ten largest.

On this clone itself: Its antigen target is currently unknown. Per-base qualities were not stored, and no clone one base away is much larger.

Sequenced input: PBMCs. The chain was built from TRBV6-5 and TRBJ1-4; no D gene can be assigned with confidence. The TCR originated in a man aged 18 to 29 in good health and CMV-seropositive. CDR3 protein: CASSFRGLNEKLFF. The sequenced DNA is TGTGCCAGCAGTTTTCGTGGCCTTAATGAAAAACTGTTTTTT.